The entry below describes one TCR beta chain. Use of 60 Vbeta and 13 Jbeta primers characterized the PCR. Method: immunoSEQ multiplex PCR; TCRdb's copy keeps in-frame clones and lacks some. The table lists some 190,000 clones, 80% to 85% of them singletons. The sample comes from a study of cytomegalovirus exposure and HLA in healthy donors. Nominal health characterized the donors when sampled, though unrecorded immune exposures were likely. CDR1 is GTSNPN, CDR2 SVGIG, per germline (reference sequence). This CDR3 contains 16 residues. V lost 3 bases and J lost 0; bases outside the gene matches: 7. The chain uses TRBV30 and TRBJ1-5; the match to TRBD1 covers 8 bases. The sample was PBMCs. The origin of this receptor is a woman aged 40 to 55 in good health and CMV-seronegative. The CDR3 loop reads CAWSHSGQGSNQPQHF. CDR3 DNA sequence: TGTGCCTGGAGCCATTCCGGACAGGGTAGCAATCAGCCCCAGCATTTT. The entire variable domain, with the rest obtained from reference TRBV30 and TRBJ1-5, is as follows: SQTIHQWPATLVQPVGSPLSLECTVEGTSNPNLYWYRQAAGRGLQLLFYSVGIGQISSEVPQNLSASRPQDRQFILSSKKLLLSDSGFYLCAWSHSGQGSNQPQHFGDGTRLSIL.